Each of the 2 T cell receptor beta chains below was sequenced from the same sample in a study of blood T cells in healthy people across ages. A J-beta primer mix and a sample-barcoded 5' primer were used in a second PCR of roughly 6 to 11 cycles. TCRdb re-analysed the 5' RACE reads in MiXCR, keeping a single row per CDR3 protein. The sample records just over 800,000 distinct CDR3 sequences, approximately 59% being singletons. Material for sequencing was blood. These receptors all come from a man aged 25-45 years in good health.

The chain combines TRBV27 with TRBJ1-6, with D possibly TRBD1 on 6 matching bases. Trimming cost V 0 bases and J 2 bases, with 8 bases left between them. This CDR3 has 16 residues. The V gene's germline CDR1 is MNHEY and CDR2 SMNVEV (reference sequence). The CDR3: CASSLSQGTYNSPLHF. CDR3 in DNA: TGTGCCAGCAGTTTATCACAGGGAACCTATAATTCACCCCTCCACTTT.

The V call is TRBV5-1, the J call TRBJ2-2, with D perhaps TRBD1 or TRBD2 (6 bases each). CDR3 length: 14 amino acids. V lost 4 bases to trimming and J lost 1 base, with 8 bases between them. Germline CDR1 SGHRS, CDR2 YFSETQ. CDR3 coding DNA: TGCGCCAGCAGCGCGGGACAGAACACCGGGGAGCTGTTTTTT. As protein: CASSAGQNTGELFF.